This T cell receptor beta chain was sequenced during a study of blood T cell repertoires in COVID-19. The CDR3 has 15 residues. Trimming left V 0 bases short and J 7 bases short, with 14 bases between. Germline CDR1 SGHNT, CDR2 YYREEE (reference sequence). Original handling: Reference gene primer amplification gave estimated nucleated cell counts. TCRdb's copy holds only in-frame clones and misses some; the assay was immunoSEQ multiplex PCR. For V, J and clone size, that table is used; D and trimming come from the DNA. Here the sample spans roughly 100,000 clones, around 84% being singletons. This receptor was identified in a woman in her 70s with active or convalescent COVID-19. The sequencing sample was made of peripheral blood. V gene TRBV5-4 combines with J gene TRBJ1-5, with D unclear. For the CDR3, the DNA is TGTGCCAGCAGCTTGGATGGGCGGGGTAGCCAGCCCCAGCATTTT. This encodes CASSLDGRGSQPQHF.